The clone carrying this TCR beta chain was observed a handful of times. This sample was taken from a study of blood T cells in healthy people across ages. Trimming shortened V by 0 bases and J by 7 bases, and 10 bases separated the two germline ends. The CDR3 sequence is 14 residues long. Per the germline V gene, CDR1 is MNHEY and CDR2 is SVGEGT. Next came a second PCR, run for 7 to 11 cycles, which used a sample-barcoded 5' primer along with a J-beta primer mix. TCRdb used MiXCR to reprocess the 5' RACE reads, holding one entry per CDR3 protein. The table has approximately 770,000 distinct CDR3 sequences, roughly 64% seen once.

V and J are TRBV6-2 or TRBV6-3 and TRBJ2-1, with D hard to call. Sequences were obtained from blood. The source of this sequence is a man younger than 40 in good health. The CDR3: CASSYSIAQNEQFF. The CDR3 DNA follows: TGTGCCAGCAGTTACTCGATTGCCCAAAATGAGCAGTTCTTC.